This TCR beta chain was captured by sequencing in a study of identical twins. General study points: There was an excess of low generation probability in the out-of-frame alpha sequences that twins shared. Beta clonotypes that were abundant in cord blood contained fewer insertions, a pattern absent from memory repertoires.

Of note for this clonotype: What it binds is not known.

Germline CDR1 and CDR2: MNHEY and SVGAGI. This CDR3 has 15 amino acids. V shed 4 bases and J shed 5 bases, with 18 bases lying between them. Template switching added a universal primer site; cDNA carried unique molecular identifiers. One entry per CDR3 protein, called by TCRdb with MiXCR from the 5' RACE reads. Of roughly 540,000 distinct CDR3 sequences listed, roughly a fifth are singletons. This same sample was also taken into another study, of T cells expressing NK-cell markers. That paper adds: Expanded clones of NKG2C+ T cells had an unclear HCMV specificity.

The V gene is TRBV6-5, the J gene TRBJ2-7; possibly TRBD1 or TRBD2 for D (5 bases each). Sequencing was performed on CD4+ T cells sorted from blood. The sequence was collected from a woman between 18 and 30 years old in good health. CDR3 DNA sequence: TGTGCCAGCAGTTCCCCCTTCGGGGCCCTGAACGAGCAGTACTTC. Translated, it gives CASSSPFGALNEQYF.